Presented here are 13 T cell receptor beta chains from one specimen sequenced in a study of cytomegalovirus exposure and HLA in healthy donors. 60 Vbeta and 13 Jbeta primers were used in PCR. Sequencing was performed with immunoSEQ multiplex PCR; in TCRdb, only in-frame clones are kept and a portion is missing. The sample lists around 280,000 clones; over 85% were seen once. Sequences were obtained from PBMCs. The receptors derive from a woman under 30 in good health and CMV-seronegative.

This clone turned up a few times. The chain carries TRBV2 and TRBJ1-6, with D uncertain. CDR3 length equals 12 residues. V was shortened by 2 bases and J by 9 bases, with 5 bases between the two germline ends. Germline V gene data show CDR1 as SNHLY and CDR2 as FYNNEI. CDR3 nucleotides: TGTGCCAGCAGTGAATACTTTTCACCCCTCCACTTT. Translating gives CASSEYFSPLHF. Together with reference TRBV2 and TRBJ1-6, the CDR3 gives the full variable domain: EPEVTQTPSHQVTQMGQEVILRCVPISNHLYFYWYRQILGQKVEFLVSFYNNEISEKSEIFDDQFSVERPDGSNFTLKIRSTKLEDSAMYFCASSEYFSPLHFGNGTRLTVT.

The J gene is TRBJ2-3, the V gene TRBV6-1; D is unresolved. Germline values: CDR1 MNHNS, CDR2 SASEGT. Trimming took 4 bases from V and 1 from J, leaving 12 bases between them. The CDR3 runs 15 residues. CDR3: CASSVGWQRTDTQYF. CDR3 sequence (DNA): TGTGCCAGCAGTGTCGGGTGGCAACGCACAGATACGCAGTATTTT.

This chain connects TRBV21-1 to TRBJ1-6; the DNA was not compared with TRBD1, the D call given in the table. TRBV21-1 is a known pseudogene. The CDR3 contains 16 residues. CDR3 in DNA: TGTGCCAGCAGCAAAAAGTTGGACAGGGAGTGTTCACCCCTCCACTTT. Amino acid sequence: CASSKKLDRECSPLHF.

V usage is TRBV11-2 and J usage is TRBJ2-7; TRBD2 agrees at 10 bases. Germline V gene data show CDR1 as SGHAT and CDR2 as FQNNGV. V gave up 4 bases and J gave up 4 bases; unmatched junction bases: 4. The CDR3 has 14 residues. The CDR3 DNA reads as TGTGCCAGCAGCTATAGCGGGGGGTTATACGAGCAGTACTTC. Amino acid sequence: CASSYSGGLYEQYF.

CDR3 sequence reads: CASSPGGLGGVPIQYF. The CDR3 DNA follows: TGTGCCAGCAGCCCAGGGGGCCTAGGGGGGGTACCCATTCAGTACTTC. The chain is built from TRBV4-2 and TRBJ2-4, with TRBD1 as a possible D gene (8 bases). CDR1 is LGHNA, CDR2 YNFKEQ, per germline. V was shortened by 4 bases and J by 9 bases, with 22 bases between the two germline ends. The CDR3 loop spans 16 amino acids.

The V call is TRBV6-1, the J call TRBJ1-2; 8 bases agree with TRBD1. Losses at the gene ends were 7 bases for V and 8 bases for J; bases not matched to a gene: 9. The CDR3 runs to 13 residues. Germline CDR1 and CDR2: MNHNS and SASEGT. The CDR3 loop reads CASIAGTGRGYTF. The CDR3 DNA is TGTGCCAGCATCGCCGGGACAGGACGGGGCTACACCTTC.

The V and J genes are TRBV27 and TRBJ1-3; D is unclear. Between the trimmed V and J ends, which lost 5 bases and 0 bases, there was a span of 5 bases. This CDR3 spans 13 amino acids. The V gene's germline CDR1 is MNHEY and CDR2 SMNVEV (reference sequence). The CDR3 DNA reads as TGTGCCAGCAGTCCCCTCTCTGGAAACACCATATATTTT. It is translated as CASSPLSGNTIYF.

The V gene is TRBV6-5, the J gene TRBJ2-3; 7 bases are a match to TRBD1. The CDR3 runs 14 residues. The V segment lost 10 bases and the J segment 0 bases; nucleotides outside the gene matches: 7. CDR1 is MNHEY, CDR2 SVGAGI, per germline. CDR3 amino acids: CAIGTVASTDTQYF. The DNA of the CDR3 is TGTGCCATAGGGACAGTTGCTAGCACAGATACGCAGTATTTT.

The chain is built from TRBV11-2 and TRBJ1-6; 10 bases fit TRBD1. The germline CDR1 and CDR2 sequences are SGHAT and FQNNGV. V lost 5 bases, J lost 7 bases, and 5 bases stayed unmatched. The CDR3 has 15 residues. CDR3 loop: CASSPTGGKNSPLHF. The CDR3 DNA is TGTGCCAGCAGCCCGACAGGGGGCAAGAATTCACCCCTCCACTTT.

This rearrangement joins TRBV27 to TRBJ1-1; a possible D gene is TRBD1 (6 bases). Germline V gene sequence: CDR1 MNHEY, CDR2 SMNVEV (reference sequence). V shed 4 bases and J shed 1 base, with 22 bases lying between them. CDR3 length: 18 residues. Written as DNA, the CDR3 is TGTGCCAGCAGTTCCCCCCTGCGCAGGGGCAGGACGAACACTGAAGCTTTCTTT. Amino acid sequence: CASSSPLRRGRTNTEAFF.

The rearrangement uses TRBV29-1 and TRBJ2-3; 8 bases map to TRBD1. With V trimmed by 4 bases and J by 6 bases, 6 bases remained unmatched. The CDR3 has 13 amino acids. Germline V CDR1 and CDR2: SQVTM, ANQGSEA. The CDR3 protein is CSVGRTGLDTQYF. The CDR3 bases are TGCAGCGTTGGTCGGACAGGGTTGGATACGCAGTATTTT.

The chain is built from TRBV6-5 and TRBJ2-7; weak D call: TRBD1 (5 bases). This CDR3 has 14 residues. CDR1 and CDR2 from the germline V gene are MNHEY and SVGAGI. V dropped 2 bases and J dropped 7 bases, with 15 bases sitting between them. DNA of the CDR3: TGTGCCAGCAGTTACGGGGCCTCCCCATGGGAGCAGTACTTC. Translating it yields CASSYGASPWEQYF.

This clone was recorded once. The gene calls are TRBV25-1 and TRBJ1-2; unclear D gene. CDR3 size: 14 residues. Trimming took off 1 base at V and 4 bases at J, with 10 bases between the two ends. Per germline, CDR1 MGHDK and CDR2 SYGVNS. CDR3 residues: CASSESPRSYGYTF. As DNA, the CDR3 is TGTGCCAGCAGTGAATCCCCTAGGTCCTATGGCTACACCTTC.